What follows are 23 T cell receptor beta chains derived from one specimen sequenced in a study of T cells in Graves' hyperthyroidism and ophthalmopathy. Amplification of TCR beta CDR3 regions used RNA as the template. Primed by the HTBI set, a first-round RT-PCR was run on the TCR CDR3. A single record per CDR3 protein comes from TCRdb applying MiXCR to the multiplex PCR reads. This table has a few hundred thousand distinct CDR3 sequences, around 20% appearing once. The sample taken for sequencing was blood. All receptors derive from a young man with Graves' hyperthyroidism.

The chain joins TRBV19 to TRBJ1-3; D gene ambiguous. Between the trimmed V and J ends, which lost 9 bases and 1 base, there was a span of 19 bases. The CDR3 contains 16 residues. The germline V gene has CDR1 LNHDA and CDR2 SQIVND (reference sequence). CDR3 sequence reads: CASATGGWISGNTIYF. The CDR3 coding sequence is TGTGCCAGCGCCACCGGTGGGTGGATATCTGGAAACACCATATATTTT.

This clonotype was recorded many times. The chain combines TRBV28 with TRBJ2-2; possible D gene TRBD2, 6 bases. Trimming shortened V by 8 bases and J by 7 bases, and 14 bases separated the two germline ends. Germline CDR1 reads MDHEN; CDR2 reads SYDVKM. The length of the CDR3 is 13 residues. The CDR3, as DNA: TGTGCCAGCTCGATTAAGGAGGGCGGGGAGCTGTTTTTT. Translated, it gives CASSIKEGGELFF.

There are many counts of this clonotype. As DNA, the CDR3 is TGTGCCAGCAGCACACCTGACACTTACCAAGAGACCCAGTACTTC. Its translation is CASSTPDTYQETQYF. V usage is TRBV7-9 and J usage is TRBJ2-5; no clear D gene. The V end lost 5 bases, the J end lost 0 bases, and 13 bases lay between the germline ends. Germline-derived CDR1 and CDR2 are SEHNR and FQNEAQ (reference sequence). The CDR3 sequence is 15 residues long.

In this sample, this clonotype turned up a few times. This rearrangement joins TRBV5-1 to TRBJ2-6; maybe TRBD1 (6 bases). Germline CDR1 and CDR2: SGHRS and YFSETQ. V was pared by 3 bases and J by 11 bases, with 15 bases between. The CDR3 is made up of 14 amino acids. CDR3 coding DNA: TGCGCCAGCAGCTGGGCAGGGGCCTCGTACGTCCTGACTTTC. Its protein is CASSWAGASYVLTF.

This clonotype turned up a few times. The chain is built from TRBV10-3 and TRBJ1-2; 9 nucleotides align to TRBD1. The germline CDR1 and CDR2 sequences are ENHRY and SYGVKD. The CDR3 is 16 residues long. Trimming cost V 5 bases and J 3 bases; bases outside gene matches: 10. The CDR3 here is CAISRDRDTTDYGYTF. The CDR3 region has the DNA TGTGCCATCAGTAGGGACAGGGACACCACCGACTATGGCTACACCTTC.

Only a few counts were recorded for this clonotype. This chain links TRBV2 with TRBJ1-1; unclear D gene. Germline lookup yields CDR1 SNHLY and CDR2 FYNNEI. The CDR3 length is 14 residues. V was pared by 5 bases and J by 0 bases, with 10 bases between. The CDR3 loop is CASSLKSMNTEAFF. Here the CDR3 DNA reads TGTGCCAGCAGTCTAAAGTCAATGAACACTGAAGCTTTCTTT.

The table lists this clonotype with many counts. The chain couples TRBV30 to TRBJ2-7, with unresolved D. The V and J ends lost 1 base and 6 bases respectively, with 10 bases between them. Germline V CDR1 and CDR2: GTSNPN, SVGIG (reference sequence). CDR3 size: 12 residues. The CDR3 DNA is TGTGCCTGGAGTGAGGGCTCCCGCGAGCAGTACTTC. Protein product: CAWSEGSREQYF.

The chain couples TRBV6-1 to TRBJ2-7; the match to TRBD1 covers 8 bases. Germline V CDR1 and CDR2: MNHNS, SASEGT. The CDR3 is 13 residues long. Losses at the gene ends were 6 bases for V and 5 bases for J; bases not matched to a gene: 6. DNA for the CDR3: TGTGCCAGCAGCGGGGACAGGCGGCACGAGCAGTACTTC. It specifies CASSGDRRHEQYF.

Many counts were recorded for this clonotype. The rearrangement links TRBV27 to TRBJ1-1; the match to TRBD1 covers 8 bases. After removal of 4 bases from V and 5 bases from J, the junction contained 12 bases not matched to a gene. The CDR3 loop spans 16 amino acids. Germline V gives CDR1 MNHEY, CDR2 SMNVEV (reference sequence). The CDR3 loop is CASSSWTGREGTEAFF. The CDR3 DNA sequence: TGTGCCAGCAGTTCCTGGACAGGGCGGGAAGGAACTGAAGCTTTCTTT.

CDR3 residues: CSAANTRGKPLHF. The CDR3, as DNA: TGCAGTGCTGCTAACACCCGGGGGAAACCCCTCCACTTT. This chain uses TRBV20-1 with TRBJ1-6, with D possibly being TRBD1 (5 bases). The CDR3 totals 13 residues. The V gene's germline CDR1 is DFQATT and CDR2 SNEGSKA (reference sequence). The ends were cut back, 5 bases at V and 12 bases at J, with 17 bases in the middle.

The sample holds many counts of this clonotype. This chain connects TRBV12-3 or TRBV12-4 to TRBJ1-6; weak D call: TRBD1 (6 bases). The CDR3 is 14 amino acids. Trimming removed 1 base at V and 7 bases at J, with 8 bases between. DNA of the CDR3: TGTGCCAGCAGTTTAGGCCAGGGGAATTCACCCCTCCACTTT. It encodes CASSLGQGNSPLHF.

The chain carries TRBV19 and TRBJ1-5, with D unclear. Looked up from germline, CDR1 is LNHDA and CDR2 is SQIVND (reference sequence). This CDR3 spans 15 amino acids. V was trimmed by 2 bases and J by 2 bases, leaving 10 bases between them. CDR3 in DNA: TGTGCCAGTAGTATAACAGCTGTGGGCAATCAGCCCCAGCATTTT. Its protein is CASSITAVGNQPQHF. The complete variable domain, with remaining parts taken from reference TRBV19 and TRBJ1-5, reads DGGITQSPKYLFRKEGQNVTLSCEQNLNHDAMYWYRQDPGQGLRLIYYSQIVNDFQKGDIAEGYSVSREKKESFPLTVTSAQKNPTAFYLCASSITAVGNQPQHFGDGTRLSIL.

This clonotype occurred a few times. The V gene is TRBV7-8, the J gene TRBJ1-6; 7 nucleotides match TRBD1. V gave up 8 bases and J gave up 9 bases; unmatched junction bases: 16. The germline V gene has CDR1 SGHVS and CDR2 FQNEAQ. This CDR3 is 16 amino acids long. The CDR3 reads CASAKSAGTVTSPLHF. Written as DNA, the CDR3 is TGTGCCAGCGCAAAGAGTGCCGGGACAGTTACTTCACCCCTCCACTTT.

This clonotype was observed at least ten times. The V gene is TRBV6-5, the J gene TRBJ1-2; D is unclear. The CDR3 contains 16 residues. V dropped 4 bases and J dropped 5 bases, with 20 bases sitting between them. Germline CDR1 and CDR2: MNHEY and SVGAGI. The CDR3 coding sequence is TGTGCCAGCAGTTTCGTCGGCAGGCAGTACTCTTATGGCTACACCTTC. It yields the protein CASSFVGRQYSYGYTF.

This clonotype was recorded many times. The rearrangement joins TRBV11-2 to TRBJ1-2; D is perhaps TRBD1 (5 bases). V lost 1 base and J lost 6, with 18 bases in between. Germline V gene data show CDR1 as SGHAT and CDR2 as FQNNGV. The CDR3 length is 16 residues. DNA for the CDR3: TGTGCCAGCAGCTTAGGCCTACGGGGATGGGGGGATGGCTACACCTTC. It yields the protein CASSLGLRGWGDGYTF.

This clonotype has a count of ten or more. This chain links TRBV11-1 with TRBJ2-2, with D possibly matching TRBD2 (5 bases). V gave up 1 base and J gave up 0 bases, with 9 bases separating them. This CDR3 is 16 amino acids long. Looked up from germline, CDR1 is SGHAT and CDR2 is FQDESV (reference sequence). The CDR3 DNA reads as TGTGCCAGCAGCTTAGGTCCGGAGGCGAACACCGGGGAGCTGTTTTTT. As protein: CASSLGPEANTGELFF.

The rearrangement uses TRBV20-1 and TRBJ2-7, with 11 bases lining up with TRBD2. This CDR3 has 15 amino acids. Germline lookup yields CDR1 DFQATT and CDR2 SNEGSKA (reference sequence). V shed 4 bases, J shed 5 bases, and the junction held 10 bases outside the gene matches. The CDR3 bases are TGCAGTGCTACGTTGGGACTAGCGGATGCCAACGAGCAGTACTTC. Residues: CSATLGLADANEQYF.

The gene calls are TRBV28 and TRBJ1-2; D call uncertain. The germline gives CDR1 MDHEN, CDR2 SYDVKM. V lost 3 bases, J lost 4 bases, and 12 bases lay in between. This CDR3 contains 14 residues. CDR3 DNA: TGTGCCAGCAGTTTCGTCCAGCAGTCCTATGGCTACACCTTC. It specifies CASSFVQQSYGYTF.

The chain combines TRBV19 with TRBJ2-5, with 7 bases aligning to TRBD1. Germline assignment: CDR1 LNHDA and CDR2 SQIVND (reference sequence). The CDR3 sequence is 14 residues long. With V trimmed by 3 bases and J by 2 bases, 3 bases remained unmatched. CDR3 bases: TGTGCCAGTAGTATGGGACAGCCTCAAGAGACCCAGTACTTC. Translated: CASSMGQPQETQYF.

About this clonotype itself: A read error may account for a junction end that differs from germline. The V and J genes are TRBV4-1 and TRBJ1-1; 7 bases are shared with TRBD1. CDR1 MGHRA and CDR2 YSYEKL come from the germline V gene. This CDR3 has 17 amino acids. The CDR3 protein is CASSQAPRTGPDTEASF. For the CDR3, the DNA is TGCGCCAGCAGCCAAGCCCCGCGGACAGGCCCCGACACTGAAGCTTCCTTT.

This chain uses TRBV20-1 with TRBJ2-5, with 7 bases that match TRBD1. The CDR3 is 13 residues long. Trimming cost V 3 bases and J 4 bases; bases outside gene matches: 5. In germline, CDR1 is DFQATT, CDR2 SNEGSKA (reference sequence). CDR3 sequence reads: CSASLYRGETQYF. The CDR3 DNA reads TGCAGTGCTAGCCTTTACAGGGGAGAGACCCAGTACTTC.

On this clonotype itself: Being one base from a much bigger clone, this may be a read error. V gene TRBV6-1 combines with J gene TRBJ2-4; 12 nucleotides line up with TRBD2. The germline CDR1 and CDR2 sequences are MNHNS and SASEGT. Trimming removed 5 bases from V and 8 bases from J; junction bases left unmatched: 4. The CDR3 covers 14 residues. The CDR3 is CASSMTSGGDIQYF. The CDR3 region has the DNA TGTGCCAGCAGTATGACTAGCGGGGGAGACATTCAGTACTTC.

This clonotype was seen at least ten times. The chain joins TRBV11-2 to TRBJ2-7; D unclear. Germline V lookup: CDR1 SGHAT, CDR2 FQNNGV. This CDR3 spans 15 amino acids. Deletions cut 1 base from V and 5 bases from J, with 15 bases between. Written as DNA, the CDR3 is TGTGCCAGCAGCTTAGTTCGAGGTTGGGTGAACGAGCAGTACTTC. Encoded protein: CASSLVRGWVNEQYF. Drawing the rest from reference TRBV11-2 and TRBJ2-7, the complete variable domain is EAGVAQSPRYKIIEKRQSVAFWCNPISGHATLYWYQQILGQGPKLLIQFQNNGVVDDSQLPKDRFSAERLKGVDSTLKIQPAKLEDSAVYLCASSLVRGWVNEQYFGPGTRLTVT.